One sample yielded the 2 T cell receptor beta chains listed below, sequenced in a study of early T cells in non-severe SARS-CoV-2 infection. TCRdb recomputed calls from the 5' RACE reads with MiXCR, one row per CDR3 protein. Among about 59,000 distinct CDR3 sequences listed, roughly an eighth were seen once. Sequenced here: whole blood, sampled at baseline. The source of these receptors is an adult who was a healthcare worker with PCR-confirmed SARS-CoV-2 infection or an uninfected control (not recorded which).

In its sample, this clonotype was seen a few times. This sequence joins TRBV20-1 and TRBJ1-3, with unresolved D. Germline assignment: CDR1 DFQATT and CDR2 SNEGSKA (reference sequence). V was trimmed by 1 base and J by 2 bases, leaving 12 bases between them. CDR3 size: 15 residues. This chain's CDR3 is CSARVREGAGNTIYF. DNA of the CDR3: TGCAGTGCTAGAGTCAGAGAGGGTGCTGGAAACACCATATATTTT.

This clonotype has only a few counts. This sequence joins TRBV12-3 or TRBV12-4 and TRBJ2-7; no definite D call. Trimming left V 2 bases short and J 3 bases short, with 5 bases between. This CDR3 contains 12 residues. CDR3 loop: CASSLKHYEQYF. The CDR3 bases are TGTGCCAGCAGTTTAAAGCACTACGAGCAGTACTTC.